The following is a T cell receptor (beta chain) sequence with its context. Its antigen is undetermined. This specimen comes from a study of OX40 agonist ivuxolimab in advanced cancers. Study-level background: As their treatment, patients were administered ivuxolimab, an agonistic anti-OX40 (CD134) antibody.

The CDR3 is made up of 14 amino acids. V was shortened by 6 bases and J by 6 bases, with 17 bases between the two germline ends. Germline-derived CDR1 and CDR2 are SGHTA and FQGNSA. Whole-study results and caveats: Relative to CD4+, CD8+ T cells held more expanded clones on average.

Sequenced by immunoSEQ multiplex PCR; TCRdb stores in-frame clones only, minus some. Of nearly 80,000 clones detected, about 90% appear once; the ten largest clones hold roughly 6.9%. The chain joins TRBV7-2 to TRBJ1-1; D is unclear. The sequence came from an adult with an advanced solid tumor such as melanoma, head and neck, liver or kidney cancer. The sample here was CD4+ or CD8+ T cells sorted from blood, taken in a trial of the OX40 agonist ivuxolimab. For the CDR3, the DNA is TGTGCCAGCAGACTCACCCACATCAGCGCTGAAGCTTTCTTT. The encoded protein is CASRLTHISAEAFF.